The rows below give T cell receptor beta chains drawn from one sample of a study of shared clonotypes between healthy human individuals. Profiled with immunoSEQ multiplex PCR; TCRdb holds only in-frame clones, not every one. The sample holds around 430,000 clones; roughly 80% are singletons and the top ten take roughly an eighth. Sequenced sample: PBMCs. The receptors derive from a woman in her forties in good health. Some clones in this sample may be carry-over from other donors' samples. The CDR3 runs from the conserved cysteine through the conserved F or W. Fields, in order: D gene, clone size, J gene, V gene, CDR3 DNA, CDR3 protein. A D gene is named only where the DNA matches it firmly. The size field is filled for only some rows; it gives once, few, many or a size class.

D: TRBD2; size: NA; J: TRBJ2-1; V: TRBV4-1; DNA: TGCGCCAGCAGCCCCAAATTCCTAGCGGGATCCTACAATGAGCAGTTCTTC; CDR3: CASSPKFLAGSYNEQFF
D: NA; size: once; J: TRBJ2-1; V: TRBV5-1; DNA: TGCGCCAGCAGCGGGGACATAATGGATGAGCAGTTCTTC; CDR3: CASSGDIMDEQFF
D: NA; size: NA; J: TRBJ2-5; V: TRBV5-5; DNA: TGTGCCAGCAGCTTGACCCGGCGCCAAGAGACCCAGTACTTC; CDR3: CASSLTRRQETQYF
D: NA; size: NA; J: TRBJ2-5; V: TRBV6-5; DNA: TGTGCCAGCAGTTACTCTTTAACCCAGAATACCCAGTACTTC; CDR3: CASSYSLTQNTQYF
D: TRBD2; size: NA; J: TRBJ2-5; V: TRBV7-2; DNA: TGTGCCAGCAGCTTGGGGGGGTGGTACCAAGAGACCCAGTACTTC; CDR3: CASSLGGWYQETQYF
D: TRBD1; size: NA; J: TRBJ2-5; V: TRBV30; DNA: TGTGCCGGCCCCCCAATGACAGGGACGATTCAAGAGACCCAGTACTTC; CDR3: CAGPPMTGTIQETQYF
D: NA; size: NA; J: TRBJ1-6; V: TRBV2; DNA: TGTGCCAGCAGTGGCGACAGCTCCTATAATTCACCCCTCCACTTT; CDR3: CASSGDSSYNSPLHF
D: NA; size: NA; J: TRBJ2-7; V: TRBV4-2; DNA: TGTGCCAGCAGCCAAGGGGCCGGCCCCTACGAGCAGTACTTC; CDR3: CASSQGAGPYEQYF
D: NA; size: NA; J: TRBJ2-1; V: TRBV9; DNA: TGTGCCAGCAGCCCCCAACTACAACACCAATACAATGAGCAGTTCTTC; CDR3: CASSPQLQHQYNEQFF
D: TRBD2; size: NA; J: TRBJ2-1; V: TRBV19; DNA: TGTGCCAGTAGTACCGGGACTAGCGGGAGGGCTGAGCAGTTCTTC; CDR3: CASSTGTSGRAEQFF
D: NA; size: many; J: TRBJ1-5; V: TRBV27; DNA: TGTGCCAGCAGTCTCCTAGGGGGCAATCAGCCCCAGCATTTT; CDR3: CASSLLGGNQPQHF
D: TRBD2; size: NA; J: TRBJ2-7; V: TRBV7-2; DNA: TGTGCCAGCAGCCAGGCGGCTAGCGGGTTCTACGAGCAGTACTTC; CDR3: CASSQAASGFYEQYF
D: NA; size: NA; J: TRBJ2-1; V: TRBV2; DNA: TGTGCCAGCAGTGAGACGGGAGTTAGGGACAATGAGCAGTTCTTC; CDR3: CASSETGVRDNEQFF
D: NA; size: NA; J: TRBJ1-1; V: TRBV19; DNA: TGTGCCAGTAGTCCCAGACTGCGGACCTATAACACTGAAGCTTTCTTT; CDR3: CASSPRLRTYNTEAFF
D: NA; size: NA; J: TRBJ2-3; V: TRBV27; DNA: TGTGCCAGCAGTTTAACCTCGTCCCTTTATACGCAGTATTTT; CDR3: CASSLTSSLYTQYF
D: TRBD2; size: NA; J: TRBJ2-2; V: TRBV10-2; DNA: TGCGCCAGCATCGGACTAGCGGGAGTTTTCACCGGGGAGCTGTTTTTT; CDR3: CASIGLAGVFTGELFF
D: NA; size: NA; J: TRBJ1-4; V: TRBV6-5; DNA: TGTGCCAGCAGTTACAGGGCTAGTGAAAAACTGTTTTTT; CDR3: CASSYRASEKLFF
D: TRBD2; size: NA; J: TRBJ2-1; V: TRBV7-9; DNA: TGTGCCAGCAGCTTAGTGGGTGGACTAGCGGGCAACAATGAGCAGTTCTTC; CDR3: CASSLVGGLAGNNEQFF
D: TRBD2; size: NA; J: TRBJ2-1; V: TRBV7-9; DNA: TGTGCCAGCAGCAGCGGGACCTACAATGAGCAGTTCTTC; CDR3: CASSSGTYNEQFF
D: TRBD2; size: many; J: TRBJ2-3; V: TRBV6-6; DNA: TGTGCCAGCAGGGGGACTAGCGACACAGATACGCAGTATTTT; CDR3: CASRGTSDTDTQYF
D: NA; size: once; J: TRBJ2-5; V: TRBV6-1; DNA: TGTGCCAGCGGAGAGAGGGCGGAAGAGACCCAGTACTTC; CDR3: CASGERAEETQYF
D: NA; size: NA; J: TRBJ1-5; V: TRBV6-5; DNA: TGTGCCAGCAGCAATCAGCCCCAGCATTTT; CDR3: CASSNQPQHF
D: NA; size: NA; J: TRBJ1-1; V: TRBV7-2; DNA: TGTGCCAGCAGCTTCAGACAGTATAAGGCCACTGAAGCTTTCTTT; CDR3: CASSFRQYKATEAFF
D: TRBD2; size: NA; J: TRBJ2-5; V: TRBV30; DNA: TGTGCCTGCACAACTATAGCGGGGGTAGAGACCCAGTACTTC; CDR3: CACTTIAGVETQYF
D: NA; size: NA; J: TRBJ2-3; V: TRBV11-3; DNA: TGTGCCAGCAGCCAAAGCGGCCGTTCGCTGTATTTT; CDR3: CASSQSGRSLYF
D: TRBD1; size: few; J: TRBJ1-2; V: TRBV7-3; DNA: TGTGCCAGCAGCTCAAAGGGACAGGGCTTCGGCTACACCTTC; CDR3: CASSSKGQGFGYTF
D: TRBD1; size: NA; J: TRBJ1-1; V: TRBV18; DNA: TGTGCCAGCTCACCTCCGGGACAGATTAGGAACACTGAAGCTTTCTTT; CDR3: CASSPPGQIRNTEAFF
D: NA; size: NA; J: TRBJ1-1; V: TRBV28; DNA: TGTGCCAGCAGTTTGAAGGGGGGGGCGTACACTGAAGCTTTCTTT; CDR3: CASSLKGGAYTEAFF
D: TRBD1; size: NA; J: TRBJ2-1; V: TRBV25-1; DNA: TGTGCCAGCCGGGTCACAGGGGCCCCCGCGGCTTTGGGTAAGCAGTTCTTC; CDR3: CASRVTGAPAALGKQFF
D: NA; size: NA; J: TRBJ1-1; V: TRBV19; DNA: TGTGCCAGTAGTCCGACTGTGAACACTGAAGCTTTCTTT; CDR3: CASSPTVNTEAFF
D: NA; size: once; J: TRBJ1-3; V: TRBV27; DNA: TGTGCCAGCAGTTTACAGGGCTCTGGAAACACCATATATTTT; CDR3: CASSLQGSGNTIYF
D: NA; size: NA; J: TRBJ2-1; V: TRBV7-3; DNA: TGTGCCAGCAGCTTAAGGCTAGCCCCTCCCTACAATGAGCAGTTCTTC; CDR3: CASSLRLAPPYNEQFF
D: TRBD2; size: many; J: TRBJ2-5; V: TRBV5-4; DNA: TGTGCCAGCAGCTTGTTCGTCGGGCTAGCGGAACAAGAGACCCAGTACTTC; CDR3: CASSLFVGLAEQETQYF
D: NA; size: few; J: TRBJ2-1; V: TRBV19; DNA: TGTGCCAGTAGTCGGGACTTGTACCGGAATGAGCAGTTCTTC; CDR3: CASSRDLYRNEQFF
D: NA; size: few; J: TRBJ1-1; V: TRBV29-1; DNA: TGCAGCGGGGGGGCTGAAGCTTTCTTT; CDR3: CSGGAEAFF
D: NA; size: NA; J: TRBJ2-3; V: TRBV25-1; DNA: TGTGCCAGCAGTGACTCAGGGGGGACTACCCCAGATACGCAGTATTTT; CDR3: CASSDSGGTTPDTQYF
D: NA; size: NA; J: TRBJ1-1; V: TRBV2; DNA: TGTGCCAGCACCGAGAGGGGTAACACTGAAGCTTTCTTT; CDR3: CASTERGNTEAFF
D: NA; size: NA; J: TRBJ1-4; V: TRBV7-2; DNA: TGTGCCAGCAGCTTAGCGGAGTTCGTGTCACTGTTTTTT; CDR3: CASSLAEFVSLFF
D: NA; size: NA; J: TRBJ2-1; V: TRBV5-4; DNA: TGTGCCAGCAGCTTCCATTACAGGGACAATGAGCAGTTCTTC; CDR3: CASSFHYRDNEQFF
D: NA; size: NA; J: TRBJ1-4; V: TRBV7-8; DNA: TGTGCCAGCAGCTCACAGGGCACAACTAATGAAAAACTGTTTTTT; CDR3: CASSSQGTTNEKLFF
D: TRBD1; size: NA; J: TRBJ2-2; V: TRBV27; DNA: TGTGCCAGTGGGACAGACTTCACCGGGGAGCTGTTTTTT; CDR3: CASGTDFTGELFF
D: NA; size: once; J: TRBJ1-2; V: TRBV7-9; DNA: TGTGCCAGCAGCTTAGGCCACGGTAACTATGGCTACACCTTC; CDR3: CASSLGHGNYGYTF
D: TRBD2; size: NA; J: TRBJ2-1; V: TRBV29-1; DNA: TGCAGCGTTGAAACGACCGGGACTAGCCCCAGTGAGCAGTTCTTC; CDR3: CSVETTGTSPSEQFF
D: TRBD2; size: NA; J: TRBJ2-2; V: TRBV30; DNA: TGTGCCTGGAGGCTAGCGGCGAACACCGGGGAGCTGTTTTTT; CDR3: CAWRLAANTGELFF
D: NA; size: NA; J: TRBJ1-2; V: TRBV21-1; DNA: TGTGCCAGCAGCAGCAGGAACTATGGCTACACCTTC; CDR3: CASSSRNYGYTF
D: TRBD2; size: NA; J: TRBJ2-2; V: TRBV19; DNA: TGTGCCAGTAAGACGGGGACTAGCGGAACCGGGGAGCTGTTTTTT; CDR3: CASKTGTSGTGELFF
D: TRBD1; size: NA; J: TRBJ2-3; V: TRBV4-1; DNA: TGCGCCAGCGCTCCGGGACAGGGGTTCACAGATACGCAGTATTTT; CDR3: CASAPGQGFTDTQYF
D: NA; size: NA; J: TRBJ2-2; V: TRBV6-1; DNA: TGTGCCAGTGTAGAGGGGTCCGGGGAGCTGTTTTTT; CDR3: CASVEGSGELFF
D: NA; size: NA; J: TRBJ1-1; V: TRBV9; DNA: TGTGCCAGCAGCGTAGGCGGCAGGAACACTGAAGCTTTCTTT; CDR3: CASSVGGRNTEAFF
D: NA; size: NA; J: TRBJ2-5; V: TRBV9; DNA: TGTGCCAGCAGCGTATCGGGGCAAGAGACCCAGTACTTC; CDR3: CASSVSGQETQYF
D: TRBD1; size: NA; J: TRBJ2-1; V: TRBV5-4; DNA: TGTGCCAGCAGCTTGGAGGGGGCGGCCAATGAGCAGTTCTTC; CDR3: CASSLEGAANEQFF
D: NA; size: once; J: TRBJ2-1; V: TRBV29-1; DNA: TGCAGCGTTGAGAGCGAATTCCACAATGAGCAGTTCTTC; CDR3: CSVESEFHNEQFF
D: NA; size: NA; J: TRBJ2-7; V: TRBV11-3; DNA: TGTGCCAGCAGCTTACCCCCCCGGCAGGCCGAATGGAAGTACGAGCAGTACTTC; CDR3: CASSLPPRQAEWKYEQYF
D: NA; size: few; J: TRBJ1-5; V: TRBV19; DNA: TGTGCCAGTAGTATGCTATATAGCAATCAGCCCCAGCATTTT; CDR3: CASSMLYSNQPQHF